The rows below give T cell receptor beta chains drawn from one sample of a study of T cells in localized non-small cell lung cancer. Measured with immunoSEQ multiplex PCR; TCRdb has only the in-frame clones, and not every one. The sample consists of some 25,000 clones, roughly 90% of them appearing once. Material: peripheral blood, obtained before any cancer treatment. The receptor set was obtained from a female donor over 55 with stage I lung adenocarcinoma. The conserved cysteine and the conserved F or W are not part of the CDR3 here. Fields, in order: CDR3 protein, V gene, clone size. Expanded clones are given a class, and other clones once, few, many or no size at all.

CDR3 protein: ASSWTGRSGYT
V gene: TRBV19
clone size: -

CDR3 protein: ASSSYRVSGANVLT
V gene: TRBV5-4
clone size: -

CDR3 protein: AIESGSSYNEQF
V gene: TRBV10-3
clone size: -

CDR3 protein: ASSLRVGGTNTEAF
V gene: TRBV5-1
clone size: -

CDR3 protein: ASSIWQGGTEAF
V gene: TRBV19
clone size: -

CDR3 protein: ASSVSEGGRSPTDTQY
V gene: TRBV9
clone size: -

CDR3 protein: ASSPGGWEKNTGELF
V gene: TRBV11-1
clone size: -

CDR3 protein: ASSPGSSGYGYT
V gene: TRBV5-4
clone size: -

CDR3 protein: AWSSKTGGNSPLH
V gene: TRBV30
clone size: -

CDR3 protein: ASTLGGVGEQY
V gene: TRBV7-9
clone size: few

CDR3 protein: ASSYTGLAGPYEQY
V gene: TRBV6-5
clone size: -

CDR3 protein: ASSAKASVRDTQY
V gene: TRBV9
clone size: -

CDR3 protein: ASSLVQVEAF
V gene: TRBV11-2
clone size: -

CDR3 protein: ASKKVETQY
V gene: TRBV28
clone size: -

CDR3 protein: ASSGGTSSVLEQY
V gene: TRBV9
clone size: -

CDR3 protein: ASSPSLAKVQETQY
V gene: TRBV18
clone size: -

CDR3 protein: ASSPGLNFRDTQY
V gene: TRBV7-2
clone size: -

CDR3 protein: ALGTSGSLGDTQY
V gene: TRBV30
clone size: -

CDR3 protein: AWSLIAGGYDGYT
V gene: TRBV30
clone size: -

CDR3 protein: ASTPTGDGYNEQF
V gene: TRBV27
clone size: -

CDR3 protein: ASSLDRGKDGYT
V gene: TRBV5-1
clone size: -

CDR3 protein: ASSLLEARGDTQY
V gene: TRBV5-1
clone size: -

CDR3 protein: SVLRQGLNYGYT
V gene: TRBV29-1
clone size: -

CDR3 protein: ASSSGARETQY
V gene: TRBV5-1
clone size: -

CDR3 protein: ASNDRTSNEKLF
V gene: TRBV19
clone size: -

CDR3 protein: ATSPPVGVRDTEAF
V gene: TRBV15
clone size: -

CDR3 protein: ASKSRLAGEETDTQY
V gene: TRBV19
clone size: once

CDR3 protein: ASSFTGLGEKLF
V gene: TRBV7-6
clone size: -

CDR3 protein: ASSVQGQSSYEQY
V gene: TRBV6-1
clone size: -

CDR3 protein: ASSYGTGTGGETQY
V gene: TRBV6-6
clone size: -

CDR3 protein: ASSIFSGGAYEQY
V gene: TRBV19
clone size: -

CDR3 protein: ARSLQGHFHHYGYT
V gene: TRBV5-3
clone size: -

CDR3 protein: ASSPTGGAGGINEQF
V gene: TRBV5-4
clone size: -

CDR3 protein: ASSSLGQGVSTFGYT
V gene: TRBV5-6
clone size: -

CDR3 protein: ASSFPRGTDNEQF
V gene: TRBV7-8
clone size: -

CDR3 protein: ASRLAFTSGTNNEQF
V gene: TRBV12-2
clone size: -

CDR3 protein: ASSSAGVL
V gene: TRBV7-2
clone size: -

CDR3 protein: ASSAPGLAGKYGTGELF
V gene: TRBV19
clone size: -

CDR3 protein: AIGQPNQPQH
V gene: TRBV10-3
clone size: few

CDR3 protein: ASSAIAQGAFLGNEQF
V gene: TRBV10-1
clone size: -

CDR3 protein: AWSQQEEAF
V gene: TRBV30
clone size: few

CDR3 protein: ASSLAEGTGELF
V gene: TRBV5-1
clone size: -

CDR3 protein: ASSVAISGSFYEQY
V gene: TRBV9
clone size: -

CDR3 protein: ASSTGQGKNTEAF
V gene: TRBV5-4
clone size: -

CDR3 protein: ATSRVFSRGGELGAF
V gene: TRBV15
clone size: -

CDR3 protein: ASSESILRVMNTEAF
V gene: TRBV6-1
clone size: -

CDR3 protein: ASSESVSEQY
V gene: TRBV6-1
clone size: once

CDR3 protein: ASSLDRLEGETQY
V gene: TRBV5-1
clone size: few

CDR3 protein: ASSSQDYNTDTQY
V gene: TRBV5-4
clone size: -

CDR3 protein: ASSPEGLAGSEQY
V gene: TRBV5-1
clone size: once

CDR3 protein: ASSRAGTPGYGYT
V gene: TRBV28
clone size: few

CDR3 protein: ASSRDRGRSTNEKLF
V gene: TRBV18
clone size: -